These T cell receptor beta chains were read from a single sample in a study of patients and donors after allogeneic stem cell transplantation. TCRdb re-called the RT-PCR reads with MiXCR, one entry per CDR3 protein. In the table there are roughly 230,000 distinct CDR3 sequences, over 12% of which are singletons. The sequenced sample consisted of blood, either unsorted or a sorted T cell fraction (not recorded which). These receptors came from a human donor who was either an allogeneic HSCT recipient or a stem cell or donor lymphocyte infusion donor (not recorded which). It is not recorded whose cells these are; they may come from a transplant donor. Both conserved end residues are trimmed from each CDR3. Each record gives: J gene, V gene, CDR3 protein.

j_call: TRBJ2-5
v_call: TRBV6-1
cdr3_aa: ASSPQGARKETQY

j_call: TRBJ2-2
v_call: TRBV9
cdr3_aa: ASSVGVRGTGELF

j_call: TRBJ2-7
v_call: TRBV5-1
cdr3_aa: ASSLVTGKSYDEQY

j_call: TRBJ1-5
v_call: TRBV5-8
cdr3_aa: ASSGKGRQKNQPQH

j_call: TRBJ2-3
v_call: TRBV10-2
cdr3_aa: ATLAGGLTDTQY

j_call: TRBJ2-1
v_call: TRBV5-4
cdr3_aa: ASSLRTSGGSYNEQF

j_call: TRBJ1-3
v_call: TRBV9
cdr3_aa: ASSVEGSGNTIY

j_call: TRBJ2-1
v_call: TRBV7-3
cdr3_aa: ASSWLGGERDEQF

j_call: TRBJ1-1
v_call: TRBV29-1
cdr3_aa: SVKYRESPAAEAF

j_call: TRBJ2-4
v_call: TRBV20-1
cdr3_aa: SARDPSEAKNIQY

j_call: TRBJ1-2
v_call: TRBV29-1
cdr3_aa: SVEEGRGGLSYT

j_call: TRBJ2-7
v_call: TRBV20-1
cdr3_aa: SAHRQGIPYEQY

j_call: TRBJ2-7
v_call: TRBV20-1
cdr3_aa: SARDVGKGISYEQY

j_call: TRBJ2-1
v_call: TRBV20-1
cdr3_aa: SATLGLAGGSLDNEQF

j_call: TRBJ2-3
v_call: TRBV2
cdr3_aa: ASSELWRYTDTQY

j_call: TRBJ2-5
v_call: TRBV9
cdr3_aa: ASSAGTGYQETQY

j_call: TRBJ2-5
v_call: TRBV20-1
cdr3_aa: SARSANERKETQY

j_call: TRBJ1-1
v_call: TRBV2
cdr3_aa: ATRASLNTEAF

j_call: TRBJ1-1
v_call: TRBV4-1
cdr3_aa: ASHRGTEAF

j_call: TRBJ2-5
v_call: TRBV6-2/TRBV6-3
cdr3_aa: ASRRTSVHQETQY

j_call: TRBJ1-6
v_call: TRBV11-2
cdr3_aa: ASSFGTGGVNSPLH

j_call: TRBJ2-7
v_call: TRBV4-1
cdr3_aa: ASSQYTADPYEQY

j_call: TRBJ2-2
v_call: TRBV29-1
cdr3_aa: SVEGPTGELF

j_call: TRBJ2-7
v_call: TRBV7-2
cdr3_aa: ASSPQAAAYEQY

j_call: TRBJ2-5
v_call: TRBV20-1
cdr3_aa: SAPALNTRKMNQETQY

j_call: TRBJ1-5
v_call: TRBV12-3/TRBV12-4
cdr3_aa: ASTQTGFGGQPQH

j_call: TRBJ2-7
v_call: TRBV19
cdr3_aa: ASSPGQGALEQY

j_call: TRBJ2-2
v_call: TRBV2
cdr3_aa: ASSEGPSGGTVLGELF

j_call: TRBJ1-2
v_call: TRBV6-5
cdr3_aa: ASSWSRANYGYT

j_call: TRBJ2-2
v_call: TRBV6-2/TRBV6-3
cdr3_aa: ASSYARGGDIRNTGELF

j_call: TRBJ2-5
v_call: TRBV3-1
cdr3_aa: ASSRLGPQETQY

j_call: TRBJ2-5
v_call: TRBV20-1
cdr3_aa: SARPQDLYSPETQY

j_call: TRBJ2-7
v_call: TRBV6-1
cdr3_aa: ASSEPSGTRFYYEQY

j_call: TRBJ2-4
v_call: TRBV11-3
cdr3_aa: ASSLGMGIQY

j_call: TRBJ2-7
v_call: TRBV10-3
cdr3_aa: AISWDSREQY

j_call: TRBJ2-1
v_call: TRBV7-9
cdr3_aa: ASSSRRAGGRLNEQF

j_call: TRBJ2-1
v_call: TRBV7-9
cdr3_aa: ASKGGNEQF

j_call: TRBJ2-1
v_call: TRBV24-1
cdr3_aa: ATSDRTPGVDEQF

j_call: TRBJ1-6
v_call: TRBV7-9
cdr3_aa: ASNPISGGSSPLH

j_call: TRBJ2-3
v_call: TRBV18
cdr3_aa: ASSPPAGSLDTQY

j_call: TRBJ1-1
v_call: TRBV27
cdr3_aa: ASTPSRGTNTEAF

j_call: TRBJ2-2
v_call: TRBV4-2
cdr3_aa: ASSQVTSGSNTGELF

j_call: TRBJ2-1
v_call: TRBV12-5
cdr3_aa: ASGLRLAGVPSSYNEQF

j_call: TRBJ2-2
v_call: TRBV24-1
cdr3_aa: ATSDRTGGNGELF

j_call: TRBJ1-5
v_call: TRBV19
cdr3_aa: ASSVGQGVMAQH

j_call: TRBJ1-3
v_call: TRBV7-6
cdr3_aa: ASSSRSGAPSGNTIY

j_call: TRBJ2-5
v_call: TRBV29-1
cdr3_aa: SGRKGETQY

j_call: TRBJ1-2
v_call: TRBV7-8
cdr3_aa: ASSKDRVGGGYT

j_call: TRBJ2-6
v_call: TRBV19
cdr3_aa: ASSARAGANVLT

j_call: TRBJ1-4
v_call: TRBV5-1
cdr3_aa: ASSPTGFTRNEKLF

j_call: TRBJ2-5
v_call: TRBV6-4
cdr3_aa: ASSRDPGETQY

j_call: TRBJ1-2
v_call: TRBV25-1
cdr3_aa: ASTEGRDSTGYT

j_call: TRBJ1-2
v_call: TRBV27
cdr3_aa: ASSLLGADMGYT

j_call: TRBJ2-3
v_call: TRBV2
cdr3_aa: ASSRQGRTDTQY

j_call: TRBJ2-3
v_call: TRBV6-2/TRBV6-3
cdr3_aa: ASSTLRASTDTQY

j_call: TRBJ2-7
v_call: TRBV20-1
cdr3_aa: SAGDDRISNEQY

j_call: TRBJ1-2
v_call: TRBV29-1
cdr3_aa: SVETGGGIA

j_call: TRBJ1-2
v_call: TRBV28
cdr3_aa: ASSLLNQGYYGYT

j_call: TRBJ1-2
v_call: TRBV7-9
cdr3_aa: ASSPPPPVTYGYT

j_call: TRBJ2-3
v_call: TRBV5-1
cdr3_aa: ASSLGTARTDTQY